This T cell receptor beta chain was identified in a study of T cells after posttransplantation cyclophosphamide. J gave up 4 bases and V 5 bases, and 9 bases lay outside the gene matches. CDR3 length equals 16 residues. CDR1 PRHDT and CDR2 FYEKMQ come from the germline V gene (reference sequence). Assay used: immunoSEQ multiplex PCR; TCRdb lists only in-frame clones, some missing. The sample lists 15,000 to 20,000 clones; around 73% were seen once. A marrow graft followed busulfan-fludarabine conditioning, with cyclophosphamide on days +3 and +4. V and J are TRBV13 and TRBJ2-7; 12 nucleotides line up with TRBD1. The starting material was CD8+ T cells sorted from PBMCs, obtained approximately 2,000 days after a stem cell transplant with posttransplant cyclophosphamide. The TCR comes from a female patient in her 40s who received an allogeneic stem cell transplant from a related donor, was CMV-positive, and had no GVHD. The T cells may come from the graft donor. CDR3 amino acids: CASSPRGTGGLYEQYF. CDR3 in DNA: TGTGCCAGCAGCCCCCGGGGGACAGGGGGCTTGTACGAGCAGTACTTC. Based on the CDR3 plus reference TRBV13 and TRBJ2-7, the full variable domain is AAGVIQSPRHLIKEKRETATLKCYPIPRHDTVYWYQQGPGQDPQFLISFYEKMQSDKGSIPDRFSAQQFSDYHSELNMSSLELGDSALYFCASSPRGTGGLYEQYFGPGTRLTVT.